The sequence of this TCR beta chain was determined in a study of blood T cells in healthy people across ages. Concerning this clonotype itself: What it binds is unknown.

Points from the study as a whole: It was not possible, with unsorted PBMCs, to conclusively compare naive and antigen-experienced cells.

Every participating donor contributed 8 to 10 milliliters of peripheral blood through a draw. Samples had at least 7 million PBMCs isolated from them. Combining a sample-barcoded 5' primer with a J-beta primer mix, a second PCR ran for about 7 to 11 cycles. All cDNA molecules were each tagged by a template-switch adaptor with 12 random nucleotides. Each CDR3 protein gets one entry after TCRdb re-called the 5' RACE reads with MiXCR. The table lists over 1.5 million distinct CDR3 sequences, approximately 50% of them singletons. The clonotype was recovered from a woman in her forties in good health. Material: blood.

The CDR3 region is CASSPDIGNQPQHF. CDR3 DNA sequence: TGTGCCAGCAGCCCCGACATAGGCAATCAGCCCCAGCATTTT. V is TRBV7-2 and J is TRBJ1-5; D unclear. Per the germline V gene, CDR1 is SGHTA and CDR2 is FQGNSA. With 5 bases removed from V and 2 bases from J, the gap between germline ends came to 10 bases. The CDR3 has 14 residues.